The 32 T cell receptor beta chains given below trace back to one sample, sequenced in a study of Graves' ophthalmopathy and Graves' hyperthyroidism. The study amplified TCR beta CDR3 regions using RNA transcripts. HTBI primers primed a first-round RT-PCR, and a second-round multiplex PCR followed. TCRdb used MiXCR to reprocess the multiplex PCR reads, holding one entry per CDR3 protein. Here the sample spans hundreds of thousands of distinct CDR3 sequences, approximately 15% being singletons. The sample comprised peripheral blood. These receptors were collected from a woman under 30 with stable Graves' hyperthyroidism.

The chain is built from TRBV27 and TRBJ2-7, with TRBD2 matching 7 bases. V lost 7 bases, J lost 3 bases, and 6 bases stayed unmatched. Germline V gene data show CDR1 as MNHEY and CDR2 as SMNVEV (reference sequence). The CDR3 length is 13 residues. In nucleotides, the CDR3 is TGTGCCAGCATTGGGGGGGGTTACTACGAGCAGTACTTC. It yields the protein CASIGGGYYEQYF.

The table lists this clonotype with many counts. This sequence joins TRBV5-1 and TRBJ1-5; D ambiguous. V dropped 4 bases and J dropped 14 bases, with 7 bases sitting between them. This CDR3 comprises 9 residues. The germline gives CDR1 SGHRS, CDR2 YFSETQ. The CDR3 loop reads CASSIREHF. The CDR3 nucleotides are TGCGCCAGCAGCATCCGCGAGCATTTT.

This clonotype was detected only a few times. A read error may account for a junction end that differs from germline. The chain couples TRBV12-3 or TRBV12-4 to TRBJ1-1; tentatively, D is TRBD1 (5 bases). The CDR3 length is 14 residues. CDR3 DNA: TGTGCCAGCAGTTTGGGGGGAATGAACACTGAAGCTTGCTTT. Translated: CASSLGGMNTEACF.

This clonotype was seen repeatedly, ten times or more. The chain joins TRBV6-2 or TRBV6-3 to TRBJ2-5, with 8 bases lining up with TRBD1. The CDR3 extends over 15 amino acids. V lost 2 bases to trimming and J lost 2 bases; unmatched junction nucleotides: 4. Per germline, CDR1 MNHEY and CDR2 SVGEGT. CDR3 sequence reads: CASSYAGQVQETQYF. The CDR3 region has the DNA TGTGCCAGCAGTTACGCGGGACAGGTTCAAGAGACCCAGTACTTC.

The rearrangement joins TRBV12-3 or TRBV12-4 to TRBJ2-7; TRBD1 matches 12 bases. This CDR3 spans 15 amino acids. J lost 5 bases, V lost 2 bases, and 4 bases had no gene match. CDR3 in DNA: TGTGCCAGCAGTTTATACGGGACAGGGGGCAACGAGCAGTACTTC. Translating it yields CASSLYGTGGNEQYF.

This clonotype was counted at least ten times. CDR3 residues: CATSDGQGWQETQYF. The CDR3 DNA is TGTGCCACCAGTGATGGACAGGGGTGGCAAGAGACCCAGTACTTC. V is TRBV24-1 and J is TRBJ2-5, with 9 bases identical to TRBD1. CDR3 size: 15 residues. With 3 bases clipped from V and 2 bases from J, the junction kept 3 bases outside the gene matches. Germline V lookup: CDR1 KGHDR, CDR2 SFDVKD.

This clonotype came up many times. This chain joins TRBV7-3 and TRBJ2-5; 10 nucleotides align to TRBD1. This CDR3 has 13 amino acids. Germline CDR1 and CDR2: SGHTA and FQGTGA. V dropped 4 bases and J dropped 5; count of bases not matched to a gene: 1. The CDR3 spells CASSWTGGETQYF. The DNA of the CDR3 is TGTGCCAGCAGCTGGACAGGGGGTGAGACCCAGTACTTC. Using reference TRBV7-3 and TRBJ2-5 for the parts outside the CDR3, the full variable domain is GAGVSQTPSNKVTEKGKYVELRCDPISGHTALYWYRQSLGQGPEFLIYFQGTGAADDSGLPNDRFFAVRPEGSVSTLKIQRTERGDSAVYLCASSWTGGETQYFGPGTRLLVL.

This clonotype occurred many times. V usage is TRBV6-5 and J usage is TRBJ2-5; tentatively, D is TRBD1 (5 bases). The last part of the DNA fits TRBJ2-1 better; the J call may be wrong. The CDR3 length is 13 residues. Per the germline V gene, CDR1 is MNHEY and CDR2 is SVGAGI. CDR3 DNA sequence: TGTGCCAGCAGTTACTCCCTTCCAGGGGAGCAGTTCTTC. Translation: CASSYSLPGEQFF.

This chain links TRBV12-3 or TRBV12-4 with TRBJ2-7; no definite D call. The V end was cut by 8 bases, the J end by 3 bases, with 11 bases between. The CDR3 loop spans 12 amino acids. The CDR3 DNA reads as TGTGCCAGCTCGGGCAGTTTCTACGAGCAGTACTTC. Its protein is CASSGSFYEQYF.

The J gene is TRBJ2-5, the V gene TRBV11-2, with D perhaps matching TRBD2 (6 bases). Trimming removed 5 bases from V and 1 base from J, with 20 bases in between. The CDR3 runs to 17 residues. The germline V gene has CDR1 SGHAT and CDR2 FQNNGV. The CDR3 nucleotides read TGTGCCAGCAGCCCTAGAGCGGGTCGGGGAGGCCAAGAGACCCAGTACTTC. Amino acids: CASSPRAGRGGQETQYF.

In this sample, this clonotype turned up a few times. The chain employs TRBV5-8 and TRBJ2-5, with 8 nucleotides matching TRBD1. The V and J ends lost 2 bases and 5 bases, in that order; junction bases with no gene match: 5. This CDR3 is 14 amino acids long. Germline lookup yields CDR1 SGHTS and CDR2 YDEGEE. The CDR3 nucleotides are TGTGCCAGCAGCTTCGGACAGGGTCTCGAGACCCAGTACTTC. Translated: CASSFGQGLETQYF.

This clonotype was recorded at least ten times. The genes are TRBV6-6 and TRBJ2-6; D is unresolved. The V and J ends lost 2 bases and 0 bases respectively, with 2 bases between them. The CDR3 is 14 amino acids. CDR1 MNHNY and CDR2 SVGAGI come from the germline V gene (reference sequence). The CDR3 sequence is CASSYNSGANVLTF. CDR3 DNA sequence: TGTGCCAGCAGTTACAACTCTGGGGCCAACGTCCTGACTTTC.

This clonotype came up many times. The chain couples TRBV7-2 to TRBJ1-1; 7 nucleotides align to TRBD1. V shed 5 bases and J 6 bases; nucleotides not matched to a gene: 12. This CDR3 region has 15 residues. Germline CDR1 reads SGHTA; CDR2 reads FQGNSA. CDR3 protein: CASSRSGATGAEAFF. CDR3 coding DNA: TGTGCCAGCAGCCGGAGTGGGGCAACAGGGGCTGAAGCTTTCTTT.

This clonotype was seen at least ten times. The chain is built from TRBV20-1 and TRBJ1-2; 8 bases align to TRBD1. From germline, CDR1 is DFQATT and CDR2 SNEGSKA (reference sequence). The CDR3 has 14 amino acids. Trimming removed 3 bases from V and 6 bases from J; junction bases left unmatched: 9. The CDR3 is CSARDRANTDGYTF. The CDR3 DNA reads as TGCAGTGCTAGGGACAGGGCGAATACGGATGGCTACACCTTC.

Many counts were recorded for this clonotype. This sequence joins TRBV15 and TRBJ1-1; tentatively, D is TRBD1 (6 bases). The CDR3 has 14 residues. CDR1 and CDR2 (germline): LNHNV, YYDKDF (reference sequence). Trimming pared 4 bases from V and 4 bases from J, leaving 13 bases between. The CDR3 spells CATSIKRGVTEAFF. CDR3 nucleotide sequence: TGTGCCACCAGCATCAAGAGGGGGGTCACTGAAGCTTTCTTT. Full variable domain (outside the CDR3, taken from reference TRBV15 and TRBJ1-1): DAMVIQNPRYQVTQFGKPVTLSCSQTLNHNVMYWYQQKSSQAPKLLFHYYDKDFNNEADTPDNFQSRRPNTSFCFLDIRSPGLGDTAMYLCATSIKRGVTEAFFGQGTRLTVV.

This clonotype came up many times. The CDR3 bases are TGTGCCACCAGTGATGTAATCGGGACAGGCACCGGGGAGCTGTTTTTT. It translates to CATSDVIGTGTGELFF. The V and J genes are TRBV24-1 and TRBJ2-2; 8 positions agree with TRBD1. The V and J ends lost 3 bases and 4 bases, in that order; junction bases with no gene match: 6. The length of the CDR3 is 16 residues. In germline, CDR1 is KGHDR, CDR2 SFDVKD.

This chain uses TRBV6-5 with TRBJ2-7; TRBD1 is a possible D gene (6 bases). There are 14 residues in the CDR3. Trimming took off 4 bases at V and 3 bases at J, with 13 bases between the two ends. From germline, CDR1 is MNHEY and CDR2 SVGAGI. CDR3 in amino acids: CASSFQTGNYEQYF. CDR3 nucleotides: TGTGCCAGCAGTTTCCAGACAGGAAACTACGAGCAGTACTTC.

The V call is TRBV7-3, the J call TRBJ1-3, with D unclear. Between the trimmed V and J ends, which lost 5 bases and 5 bases, there was a span of 25 bases. The germline V gene encodes CDR1 SGHTA and CDR2 FQGTGA. This CDR3 has 18 residues. The CDR3 sequence: CASSPNRVVRGARNTIYF. DNA of the CDR3: TGTGCCAGCAGCCCCAATAGGGTTGTTAGAGGAGCGCGAAACACCATATATTTT. Filled out from reference TRBV7-3 and TRBJ1-3, the complete variable domain reads GAGVSQTPSNKVTEKGKYVELRCDPISGHTALYWYRQSLGQGPEFLIYFQGTGAADDSGLPNDRFFAVRPEGSVSTLKIQRTERGDSAVYLCASSPNRVVRGARNTIYFGEGSWLTVV.

At least ten counts were recorded for this clonotype. One base away lies a much larger clone, so this may be a sequencing read error. This chain joins TRBV19 and TRBJ2-7; D is undetermined. The length of the CDR3 is 14 residues. Germline-derived CDR1 and CDR2 are LNHDA and SQIVND (reference sequence). CDR3 in amino acids: CASSNILDANERYF. The CDR3 nucleotides are TGTGCCAGTAGCAACATCCTCGACGCGAACGAGCGGTACTTC.

This clonotype was seen many times. A junction boundary mismatches the germline segment, possibly from a read error. V gene TRBV6-2 or TRBV6-3 combines with J gene TRBJ2-5; a weak D match, TRBD2 (6 bases). The CDR3 runs to 15 residues. Germline lookup yields CDR1 MNHEY and CDR2 SVGEGT. The CDR3 is CASSDGPGLRETRYF. In nucleotides, the CDR3 is TGTGCCAGCAGTGACGGACCGGGACTTAGGGAGACCCGGTACTTC.

In its sample, this clonotype was seen many times. The V and J genes are TRBV6-5 and TRBJ2-2; the D is unclear. Germline lookup yields CDR1 MNHEY and CDR2 SVGAGI. The V end lost 2 bases, the J end lost 2 bases, and 3 bases lay between the germline ends. This CDR3 comprises 13 residues. The CDR3 here is CASSYVNTGELFF. DNA of the CDR3: TGTGCCAGCAGTTACGTCAACACCGGGGAGCTGTTTTTT.

The V gene is TRBV12-3 or TRBV12-4, the J gene TRBJ2-5; no clear D. With 4 bases removed from V and 5 bases from J, the gap between germline ends came to 17 bases. There are 15 residues in the CDR3. In DNA form, the CDR3 reads TGTGCCAGCAGTTATGGGCAGATCTTTCAGGAGACCCAGTACTTC. It translates to CASSYGQIFQETQYF.

This clonotype was seen at least ten times. The genes are TRBV19 and TRBJ2-7; a possible D gene is TRBD1 (5 bases). Germline CDR1 and CDR2: LNHDA and SQIVND (reference sequence). The length of the CDR3 is 14 residues. V lost 4 bases, J lost 2 bases, and 12 bases lay in between. DNA of the CDR3: TGTGCCAGTAGTAGGTCAGGGATTACCTACGAGCAGTACTTC. Amino acid sequence: CASSRSGITYEQYF.

This clonotype came up many times. The rearrangement uses TRBV6-5 and TRBJ1-5; D call uncertain. The germline V and J ends were trimmed by 4 bases and 2 bases, with 12 bases remaining between them. The CDR3 totals 15 residues. CDR1 and CDR2 (germline): MNHEY, SVGAGI. The chain's CDR3 is CASSSLLGGNQPQHF. CDR3 bases: TGTGCCAGCAGTTCCCTACTCGGCGGCAATCAGCCCCAGCATTTT.

This clonotype was observed a handful of times. The chain has TRBV24-1 and TRBJ1-5, with 7 bases fitting TRBD1. The germline gives CDR1 KGHDR, CDR2 SFDVKD. With 0 bases clipped from V and 8 bases from J, the junction kept 30 bases outside the gene matches. The CDR3 sequence is 23 residues long. CDR3 region: CATSDLKGAGTCLRWIGGEPQHF. In DNA form, the CDR3 reads TGTGCCACCAGTGATTTGAAGGGGGCTGGCACCTGCCTCCGGTGGATCGGTGGTGAGCCCCAGCATTTT.

The CDR3 reads CASSKQGYTGELFF. CDR3 DNA: TGTGCCAGCAGCAAACAGGGATACACCGGGGAGCTGTTTTTT. The chain joins TRBV2 to TRBJ2-2, with D possibly being TRBD1 (6 bases). CDR1 is SNHLY and CDR2 is FYNNEI in the germline V gene. The V gene lost 6 bases and the J gene lost 3 bases, with 11 bases spanning the gap. This CDR3 spans 14 amino acids.

In its sample, this clonotype was seen many times. V gene TRBV2 combines with J gene TRBJ1-1; 7 bases align to TRBD1. There are 14 residues in the CDR3. The V gene's germline CDR1 is SNHLY and CDR2 FYNNEI. The trim removed 7 bases at V and 1 base at J, leaving 6 bases unmatched. CDR3 DNA sequence: TGTGCCAGCAACCTGGACAGGAGGAACACTGAAGCTTTCTTT. It yields the protein CASNLDRRNTEAFF.

V and J are TRBV5-1 and TRBJ1-1; D might be TRBD1 (5 bases). Trimming removed 4 bases at V and 5 bases at J, with 15 bases between. Germline CDR1 is SGHRS and CDR2 is YFSETQ. The CDR3 length is 14 residues. CDR3: CASSPEWGMTEAFF. The CDR3 DNA reads TGCGCCAGCAGCCCGGAATGGGGGATGACTGAAGCTTTCTTT.

In its sample, this clonotype was seen many times. The genes are TRBV7-9 and TRBJ2-7; D might be TRBD2 (6 bases). V lost 5 bases and J 0 bases, leaving 14 bases between the germline ends. The CDR3 is 15 amino acids. Germline V gene data show CDR1 as SEHNR and CDR2 as FQNEAQ (reference sequence). CDR3 region: CASSTGTSSSYEQYF. CDR3 DNA: TGTGCCAGCAGCACCGGGACTTCAAGCTCCTACGAGCAGTACTTC.

In its sample, this clonotype was seen many times. This sequence joins TRBV11-2 and TRBJ2-5; 8 positions agree with TRBD2. V lost 5 bases, J lost 1 base, and 3 bases stayed unmatched. Germline V gene lookup returns CDR1 SGHAT and CDR2 FQNNGV. The CDR3 runs 14 residues. The CDR3 loop is CASSPLAVQETQYF. The CDR3 coding sequence is TGTGCCAGCAGCCCACTAGCGGTCCAAGAGACCCAGTACTTC.

In its sample, this clonotype was seen many times. The rearrangement joins TRBV12-3 or TRBV12-4 to TRBJ1-5; D might be TRBD1 (6 bases). The CDR3 totals 13 residues. Trimming took off 6 bases at V and 7 bases at J, with 13 bases between the two ends. The CDR3 DNA reads TGTGCCAGCAGCAACAGGGTAAACCAGCCCCAGCATTTT. This codes for CASSNRVNQPQHF.

This clonotype has more than one count but fewer than ten. Being one base from a much bigger clone, this may be a read error. J is TRBJ1-5 and V is TRBV6-5; D is ambiguous. Trimming pared 5 bases from V and 2 bases from J, leaving 7 bases between. Germline CDR1 reads MNHEY; CDR2 reads SVGAGI. The CDR3 is 13 amino acids. CDR3 loop: CASSTSGNQPQHF. DNA for the CDR3: TGTGCCAGCAGTACCTCGGGCAATCAGCCCCAGCATTTT.